The 24 T cell receptor beta chains given below trace back to one sample, sequenced in a study of blood T cell repertoires in COVID-19. TCRdb's copy holds only in-frame clones and misses some; the assay was immunoSEQ multiplex PCR. The sample lists some 180,000 clones, around three quarters occurring once. Input material: PBMCs or T cells enriched from blood (not recorded which). All receptors come from a woman in her 70s in a cohort exposed to, infected with or recovered from COVID-19 (not recorded which).

V and J are TRBV7-2 and TRBJ1-6; maybe TRBD1 (5 bases). V lost 1 base, J lost 5 bases, and 9 bases lay in between. Germline V gene data show CDR1 as SGHTA and CDR2 as FQGNSA. This CDR3 contains 15 residues. DNA for the CDR3: TGTGCCAGCAGCTTAGGTGGGGCCAATAATTCACCCCTCCACTTT. Its protein is CASSLGGANNSPLHF.

The chain couples TRBV28 to TRBJ1-5; maybe TRBD1 (5 bases). With 6 bases removed from V and 4 bases from J, the gap between germline ends came to 16 bases. Germline V lookup: CDR1 MDHEN, CDR2 SYDVKM. The CDR3 runs 15 residues. CDR3 amino acids: CASSPRQGSNQPQHF. DNA of the CDR3: TGTGCCAGCAGCCCCCGGCAGGGTTCTAATCAGCCCCAGCATTTT.

This chain links TRBV12-3 or TRBV12-4 with TRBJ1-2; no firm D call. This CDR3 contains 11 residues. V was shortened by 4 bases and J by 8 bases, with 8 bases between the two germline ends. In DNA form, the CDR3 reads TGTGCCAGCAGTTCCGGGTCCGGCTACACCTTC. Translated: CASSSGSGYTF.

The rearrangement links TRBV7-3 to TRBJ2-4, with D possibly being TRBD1 (6 bases). V dropped 0 bases and J dropped 0 bases, with 12 bases sitting between them. Germline CDR1 reads SGHTA; CDR2 reads FQGTGA. The CDR3 runs to 17 residues. The CDR3 reads CASSLTRDTSAKNIQYF. The CDR3 bases are TGTGCCAGCAGCTTAACAAGGGACACCTCAGCCAAAAACATTCAGTACTTC.

V is TRBV30 and J is TRBJ2-7, with TRBD2 identical over 10 bases. The V segment lost 5 bases and the J segment 9 bases; nucleotides outside the gene matches: 10. The CDR3 contains 13 residues. Germline V CDR1 and CDR2: GTSNPN, SVGIG (reference sequence). The CDR3 protein is CAWAARLAGVQYF. CDR3 bases: TGTGCCTGGGCCGCTAGACTAGCGGGCGTGCAGTACTTC.

The chain carries TRBV2 and TRBJ1-2, with TRBD1 matching 9 bases. Trimming cost V 5 bases and J 4 bases; bases outside gene matches: 14. Germline CDR1 and CDR2: SNHLY and FYNNEI. This CDR3 has 17 amino acids. CDR3 DNA: TGTGCCAGCAGTCTAGCCCCCCACAGGGGGCGCGCCTATGGCTACACCTTC. As protein: CASSLAPHRGRAYGYTF.

This chain links TRBV19 with TRBJ2-1; 10 bases agree with TRBD2. This CDR3 is 14 amino acids long. With 8 bases clipped from V and 5 bases from J, the junction kept 6 bases outside the gene matches. CDR1 and CDR2 (germline): LNHDA, SQIVND (reference sequence). CDR3 coding DNA: TGTGCCAGTTCGTCACTAGCGGGAAACAATGAGCAGTTCTTC. Translated: CASSSLAGNNEQFF.

Here the CDR3 DNA reads TGTGCCTGGAGGGCCAGGGGGCAGGGCGAGCAGTACTTC. Its translation is CAWRARGQGEQYF. J is TRBJ2-7 and V is TRBV30, with 8 bases fitting TRBD1. The CDR3 spans 13 residues. Germline loops: CDR1 GTSNPN, CDR2 SVGIG (reference sequence). V dropped 3 bases and J dropped 6; count of bases not matched to a gene: 7.

The gene calls are TRBV7-9 and TRBJ1-1; D gene uncertain. Germline V gene sequence: CDR1 SEHNR, CDR2 FQNEAQ (reference sequence). The V end was cut by 2 bases, the J end by 8 bases, with 12 bases between. This CDR3 comprises 13 residues. The CDR3: CASSLSAEYEAFF. CDR3 nucleotide sequence: TGTGCCAGCAGCTTATCTGCGGAGTACGAAGCTTTCTTT.

This clone showed up just a few times. This rearrangement joins TRBV18 to TRBJ2-7, with 7 bases fitting TRBD2. CDR1 KGHSH and CDR2 LQKENI come from the germline V gene. V lost 3 bases and J lost 7; bases outside the gene matches: 3. This CDR3 has 12 residues. The CDR3 DNA reads as TGTGCCAGCTCACCTGCCGGGAGGGAGCAGTACTTC. Its protein is CASSPAGREQYF.

The sample holds one count of this clone. V gene TRBV10-3 combines with J gene TRBJ1-2; D is perhaps TRBD1 (5 bases). Deletions cut 2 bases from V and 8 bases from J, with 9 bases between. The CDR3 covers 12 residues. Germline lookup yields CDR1 ENHRY and CDR2 SYGVKD. CDR3 sequence (DNA): TGTGCCATCAGTGAGCCCGCAGGGGGCTACACCTTC. Translated, it gives CAISEPAGGYTF.

The chain joins TRBV18 to TRBJ2-6, with D possibly TRBD1 on 5 matching bases. Germline V gene lookup returns CDR1 KGHSH and CDR2 LQKENI. V was shortened by 3 bases and J by 0 bases, with 15 bases between the two germline ends. The CDR3 has 18 amino acids. The CDR3 nucleotides read TGTGCCAGCTCACCTGACCTGACAGCGAGCTCTGGGGCCAACGTCCTGACTTTC. This translates into CASSPDLTASSGANVLTF.

This rearrangement joins TRBV7-8 to TRBJ1-3; no definite D call. V lost 2 bases to trimming and J lost 7 bases, with 12 bases between them. Germline CDR1 reads SGHVS; CDR2 reads FQNEAQ. CDR3 length: 14 residues. CDR3 protein: CASSLSRSGNTIYF. The CDR3 DNA sequence: TGTGCCAGCAGCTTATCTCGATCCGGGAACACCATATATTTT.

This chain uses TRBV2 with TRBJ1-1; no firm D call. Between the trimmed V and J ends, which lost 4 bases and 7 bases, there was a span of 7 bases. Germline-derived CDR1 and CDR2 are SNHLY and FYNNEI. This CDR3 is 11 amino acids long. The CDR3 region is CASSGHGEAFF. DNA of the CDR3: TGTGCCAGCAGTGGACACGGTGAAGCTTTCTTT. Complete variable domain (other parts from reference TRBV2 and TRBJ1-1): EPEVTQTPSHQVTQMGQEVILRCVPISNHLYFYWYRQILGQKVEFLVSFYNNEISEKSEIFDDQFSVERPDGSNFTLKIRSTKLEDSAMYFCASSGHGEAFFGQGTRLTVV.

The gene calls are TRBV6-5 and TRBJ1-5, with a tentative D call TRBD1 (5 bases). The germline V and J ends were trimmed by 6 bases and 6 bases, with 15 bases remaining between them. This CDR3 has 14 residues. The germline CDR1 and CDR2 sequences are MNHEY and SVGAGI. Here the CDR3 DNA reads TGTGCCAGCAGCCTCCAGGGCGATGGTCAGCCCCAGCATTTT. This gives the protein CASSLQGDGQPQHF.

This chain links TRBV4-2 with TRBJ2-7, with TRBD2 matching over 9 bases. CDR3 size: 18 residues. Germline assignment: CDR1 LGHNA and CDR2 YNFKEQ. With 4 bases clipped from V and 2 bases from J, the junction kept 15 bases outside the gene matches. CDR3 loop: CASSREGLAGRVTYEQYF. CDR3 coding DNA: TGTGCCAGCAGCCGTGAGGGGCTAGCGGGAAGGGTGACCTACGAGCAGTACTTC.

The chain joins TRBV10-3 to TRBJ1-2; 7 bases map to TRBD1. With V trimmed by 10 bases and J by 7 bases, 15 bases remained unmatched. The CDR3 covers 14 residues. Germline assignment: CDR1 ENHRY and CDR2 SYGVKD. CDR3 loop: CATRGGGLASGYTF. The CDR3 nucleotides read TGTGCCACCCGAGGGGGCGGGTTGGCTAGTGGCTACACCTTC.

V gene TRBV5-4 combines with J gene TRBJ2-1; TRBD2 matches at 12 bases. After removal of 4 bases from V and 5 bases from J, the junction contained 7 bases not matched to a gene. Germline V gene sequence: CDR1 SGHNT, CDR2 YYREEE (reference sequence). The CDR3 length is 16 residues. CDR3 protein: CASSQATSGGDNEQFF. DNA for the CDR3: TGTGCCAGCAGCCAGGCGACTAGCGGGGGCGACAATGAGCAGTTCTTC.

The V gene is TRBV2, the J gene TRBJ1-1; 8 nucleotides align to TRBD1. Germline-derived CDR1 and CDR2 are SNHLY and FYNNEI. The CDR3 runs 13 residues. V shed 10 bases and J 4 bases; nucleotides not matched to a gene: 8. In DNA, the CDR3 is TGTGCCACCACAAGCCAGGGGGCCACTGAAGCTTTCTTT. As protein: CATTSQGATEAFF.

This rearrangement joins TRBV24-1 to TRBJ2-5; TRBD1 might be the D (6 bases). V lost 4 bases to trimming and J lost 1 base, with 12 bases between them. Germline CDR1 and CDR2: KGHDR and SFDVKD. The CDR3 is made up of 15 amino acids. In DNA form, the CDR3 reads TGTGCCACCAGTGACACCAAGGGGGTCCAAGAGACCCAGTACTTC. This codes for CATSDTKGVQETQYF.

This clone was seen only a few times. The rearrangement links TRBV4-1 to TRBJ1-4; 7 bases are a match to TRBD1. V was clipped by 5 bases and J by 8 bases; unmatched bases: 2. This CDR3 spans 12 amino acids. Germline V gene data show CDR1 as MGHRA and CDR2 as YSYEKL. CDR3 region: CASSIRGEKLFF. CDR3 DNA sequence: TGCGCCAGCAGCATCAGGGGGGAAAAACTGTTTTTT.

The CDR3 coding sequence is TGTGCCAGCAGCACGGGACAGGGGACAACTAATGAAAAACTGTTTTTT. It codes for CASSTGQGTTNEKLFF. The J gene is TRBJ1-4, the V gene TRBV14, with TRBD1 matching over 10 bases. V shed 5 bases and J 0 bases; nucleotides not matched to a gene: 3. From germline, CDR1 is SGHDN and CDR2 FVKESK. The CDR3 length is 16 residues.

The J gene is TRBJ1-5, the V gene TRBV7-2; D gene uncertain. The V end was cut by 2 bases, the J end by 5 bases, with 10 bases between. This CDR3 is 14 amino acids long. Germline assignment: CDR1 SGHTA and CDR2 FQGNSA. The CDR3 spells CASSLLPTYQPQHF. Here the CDR3 DNA reads TGTGCCAGCAGCTTACTGCCGACTTATCAGCCCCAGCATTTT.

This chain connects TRBV6-5 to TRBJ1-5, with D maybe TRBD1 (5 bases). The CDR3 runs 14 residues. Germline CDR1 reads MNHEY; CDR2 reads SVGAGI. The V and J ends lost 6 bases and 4 bases respectively, with 13 bases between them. The CDR3 reads CASSLRQTNQPQHF. CDR3 in DNA: TGTGCCAGCAGCCTTCGACAGACTAATCAGCCCCAGCATTTT.